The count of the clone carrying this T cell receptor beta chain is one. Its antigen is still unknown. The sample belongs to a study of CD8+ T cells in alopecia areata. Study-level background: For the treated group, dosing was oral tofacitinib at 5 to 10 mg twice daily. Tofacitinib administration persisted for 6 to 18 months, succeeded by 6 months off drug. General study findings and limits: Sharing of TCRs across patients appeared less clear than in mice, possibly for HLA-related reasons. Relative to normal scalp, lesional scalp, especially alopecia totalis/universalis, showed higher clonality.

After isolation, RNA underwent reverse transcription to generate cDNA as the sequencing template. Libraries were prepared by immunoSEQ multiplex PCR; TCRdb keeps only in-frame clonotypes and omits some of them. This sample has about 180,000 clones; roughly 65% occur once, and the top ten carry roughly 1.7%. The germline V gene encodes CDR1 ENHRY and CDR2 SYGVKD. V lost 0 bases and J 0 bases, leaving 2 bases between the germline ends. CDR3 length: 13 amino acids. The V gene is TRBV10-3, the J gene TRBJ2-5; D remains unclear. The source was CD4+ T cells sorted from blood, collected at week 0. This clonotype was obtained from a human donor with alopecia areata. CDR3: CAISESNQETQYF. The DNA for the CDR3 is TGTGCCATCAGTGAGTCGAACCAAGAGACCCAGTACTTC.